A selection of T cell receptor beta chains follows, all from one sample in a study of blood T cell repertoires in COVID-19. The assay was immunoSEQ multiplex PCR, and TCRdb's table has in-frame clones only and misses some. This sample has some 150,000 clones, with roughly 84% found just once. Sequences were obtained from peripheral blood. The origin of the receptors is a man aged 65 to 85 with acute or convalescent COVID-19. CDR3s include the opening cysteine and the closing phenylalanine or tryptophan. The D gene is left open where the match is weak. The listing skips clone size in some rows; elsewhere it reads once, few, many or a size class.

j_call | clone_size | v_call | d_call | cdr3_aa | cdr3_nt
TRBJ2-7 | few | TRBV5-4 | TRBD2 | CASSAAGTPYEQYF | TGTGCCAGCAGCGCAGCGGGGACTCCCTACGAGCAGTACTTC
TRBJ1-2 | NA | TRBV28 | NA | CASSLQQQDIYGYTF | TGTGCCAGCAGTTTGCAGCAACAGGACATCTATGGCTACACCTTC
TRBJ1-6 | once | TRBV6-5 | NA | CASGRGGGDSPLHF | TGTGCCAGCGGACGCGGCGGAGGGGATTCACCCCTCCACTTT
TRBJ1-2 | NA | TRBV7-9 | NA | CASSLVGRGPDGYTF | TGTGCCAGCAGCTTAGTGGGCAGGGGACCAGATGGCTACACCTTC
TRBJ2-5 | NA | TRBV20-1 | NA | CSARAEETQYF | TGCAGTGCTAGGGCCGAAGAGACCCAGTACTTC
TRBJ1-1 | NA | TRBV11-2 | NA | CASSLGEGWHTEAFF | TGTGCCAGCAGCTTAGGGGAGGGGTGGCACACTGAAGCTTTCTTT
TRBJ2-3 | NA | TRBV4-2 | TRBD2 | CASSQETSGGARTDTQYF | TGTGCCAGCAGCCAAGAAACTAGCGGGGGGGCACGCACAGATACGCAGTATTTT
TRBJ1-3 | NA | TRBV28 | NA | CASSPQAYSGNTIYF | TGTGCCAGCAGTCCACAGGCATACTCTGGAAACACCATATATTTT
TRBJ1-5 | NA | TRBV28 | NA | CASSFAGGGQPQHF | TGTGCCAGCAGTTTTGCGGGGGGAGGTCAGCCCCAGCATTTT
TRBJ2-2 | many | TRBV27 | TRBD2 | CASRTSGRVTVGELFF | TGTGCCAGCAGGACTAGCGGGAGGGTTACGGTCGGGGAGCTGTTTTTT
TRBJ2-7 | NA | TRBV5-1 | TRBD1 | CASSSNDRGLEQYF | TGCGCCAGCAGCTCTAACGACAGGGGGCTAGAGCAGTACTTC
TRBJ1-3 | NA | TRBV18 | NA | CASALGGADGNTIYF | TGTGCCAGCGCGCTGGGGGGGGCCGACGGAAACACCATATATTTT
TRBJ1-5 | NA | TRBV11-2 | NA | CASSLYSNQPQHF | TGTGCCAGCAGCTTGTATAGCAATCAGCCCCAGCATTTT
TRBJ2-5 | NA | TRBV30 | TRBD2 | CAWRRKTSGQETQYF | TGTGCCTGGAGAAGGAAAACTAGCGGTCAAGAGACCCAGTACTTC
TRBJ2-7 | NA | TRBV14 | TRBD2 | CASSRGLADEQYF | TGTGCCAGCAGCCGGGGACTAGCAGACGAGCAGTACTTC
TRBJ2-1 | NA | TRBV18 | NA | CASSLAGYNEQFF | TGTGCCAGCTCATTGGCAGGGTACAATGAGCAGTTCTTC
TRBJ2-2 | NA | TRBV2 | NA | CASRGTQGSGELFF | TGTGCCAGCAGGGGCACACAGGGATCCGGGGAGCTGTTTTTT
TRBJ2-3 | once | TRBV5-1 | NA | CASSLLPGNTDTQYF | TGCGCCAGCAGCTTATTGCCAGGCAACACAGATACGCAGTATTTT
TRBJ1-1 | few | TRBV11-2 | NA | CASSLGATEAFF | TGTGCCAGCAGCTTAGGGGCGACTGAAGCTTTCTTT
TRBJ2-7 | NA | TRBV3-1/TRBV3-2 | TRBD1 | CASSGNRGYEQYF | TGTGCCAGCAGCGGAAACAGGGGTTACGAGCAGTACTTC
TRBJ2-5 | once | TRBV7-9 | NA | CASSSGTSQETQYF | TGTGCCAGCAGCTCAGGGACTTCTCAAGAGACCCAGTACTTC
TRBJ2-2 | NA | TRBV6-4 | NA | CASSSSGGTGELFF | TGTGCCAGCAGTTCGTCAGGGGGGACCGGGGAGCTGTTTTTT
TRBJ1-5 | NA | TRBV5-8 | NA | CASSSWTGGGAGNQPQHF | TGTGCCAGCAGCTCCTGGACCGGAGGGGGGGCGGGCAATCAGCCCCAGCATTTT
TRBJ1-1 | NA | TRBV11-2 | NA | CASSPGQLEAFF | TGTGCCAGCAGCCCAGGACAGCTTGAAGCTTTCTTT
TRBJ2-5 | NA | TRBV12-3/TRBV12-4 | NA | CASSLRLGETQYF | TGTGCCAGCAGTTTAAGACTCGGGGAGACCCAGTACTTC
TRBJ2-3 | NA | TRBV6-1 | TRBD2 | CASSDGGYIDTQYF | TGTGCCAGCAGTGACGGGGGGTACATAGATACGCAGTATTTT
TRBJ1-1 | few | TRBV12-3/TRBV12-4 | NA | CASSPDWNTEAFF | TGTGCCAGCAGCCCCGACTGGAACACTGAAGCTTTCTTT
TRBJ2-1 | NA | TRBV9 | NA | CASNPGDSYNEQFF | TGTGCCAGCAATCCAGGCGATTCCTACAATGAGCAGTTCTTC
TRBJ1-6 | NA | TRBV11-3 | NA | CASSLGGDSPLHF | TGTGCCAGCAGCTTAGGGGGGGATTCACCCCTCCACTTT
TRBJ2-6 | NA | TRBV9 | NA | CASSGEAVGLTF | TGTGCCAGCAGCGGAGAAGCGGTGGGCCTGACTTTC
TRBJ2-2 | NA | TRBV5-1 | TRBD2 | CASSPRAGGLTGELFF | TGCGCCAGCAGCCCCCGGGCGGGGGGGCTCACCGGGGAGCTGTTTTTT
TRBJ2-1 | NA | TRBV28 | TRBD1 | CASSSTRGSPYNEQFF | TGTGCCAGCAGTTCTACCAGGGGGAGCCCCTACAATGAGCAGTTCTTC
TRBJ1-5 | NA | TRBV28 | TRBD1 | CASRAWTGDSNQPQHF | TGTGCCAGCAGGGCGTGGACAGGAGATAGCAATCAGCCCCAGCATTTT
TRBJ1-1 | NA | TRBV5-4 | NA | CASSLDRRENTEAFF | TGTGCCAGCAGCTTGGATCGGAGGGAGAACACTGAAGCTTTCTTT
TRBJ2-3 | once | TRBV28 | NA | CASSSSSSTDTQYF | TGTGCCAGCAGTTCCAGTTCTAGCACAGATACGCAGTATTTT
TRBJ1-1 | NA | TRBV7-2 | NA | CASSRRQENTEAFF | TGTGCCAGCAGTCGACGACAGGAGAACACTGAAGCTTTCTTT
TRBJ1-3 | NA | TRBV7-3 | NA | CASAKDSTENTIYF | TGTGCCAGCGCCAAGGACAGTACTGAAAACACCATATATTTT
TRBJ2-1 | NA | TRBV3-1/TRBV3-2 | NA | CASSQVSSHSYNEQFF | TGTGCCAGCAGCCAAGTTAGTTCGCACTCCTACAATGAGCAGTTCTTC
TRBJ2-1 | NA | TRBV29-1 | NA | CSGGVGPVYNEQFF | TGCAGCGGTGGGGTGGGGCCGGTGTACAATGAGCAGTTCTTC
TRBJ2-1 | NA | TRBV9 | NA | CASSRRTEQFF | TGTGCCAGCAGCAGGAGGACTGAGCAGTTCTTC
TRBJ2-1 | NA | TRBV5-4 | NA | CASSWAGGVNEQFF | TGTGCCAGCAGCTGGGCCGGAGGGGTGAATGAGCAGTTCTTC
TRBJ2-1 | NA | TRBV19 | TRBD2 | CASSPSGGRTFNEQFF | TGTGCCAGTAGTCCCTCCGGCGGGAGGACCTTCAATGAGCAGTTCTTC
TRBJ1-6 | NA | TRBV14 | NA | CASSQDLGADLNSPLHF | TGTGCCAGCAGCCAAGATCTTGGGGCTGACCTTAATTCACCCCTCCACTTT
TRBJ1-1 | NA | TRBV6-5 | NA | CASSRNRDTEAFF | TGTGCCAGCAGCCGGAACAGGGACACTGAAGCTTTCTTT
TRBJ1-2 | NA | TRBV11-2 | NA | CASSLAGGGYGYTF | TGTGCCAGCAGCTTAGCCGGGGGTGGTTATGGCTACACCTTC